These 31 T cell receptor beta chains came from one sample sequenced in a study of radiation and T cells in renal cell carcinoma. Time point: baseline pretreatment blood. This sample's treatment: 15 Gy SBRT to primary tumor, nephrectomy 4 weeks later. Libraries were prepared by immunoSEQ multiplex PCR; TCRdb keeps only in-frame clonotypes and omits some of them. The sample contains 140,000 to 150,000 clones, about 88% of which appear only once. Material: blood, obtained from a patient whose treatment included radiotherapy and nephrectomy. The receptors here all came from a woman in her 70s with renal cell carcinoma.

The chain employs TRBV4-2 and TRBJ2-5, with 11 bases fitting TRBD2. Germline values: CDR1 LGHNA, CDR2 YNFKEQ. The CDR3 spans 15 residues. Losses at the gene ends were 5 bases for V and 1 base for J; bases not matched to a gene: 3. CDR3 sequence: CASSTGTSGQETQYF. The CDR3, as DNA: TGTGCCAGCAGCACAGGGACTAGCGGCCAAGAGACCCAGTACTTC.

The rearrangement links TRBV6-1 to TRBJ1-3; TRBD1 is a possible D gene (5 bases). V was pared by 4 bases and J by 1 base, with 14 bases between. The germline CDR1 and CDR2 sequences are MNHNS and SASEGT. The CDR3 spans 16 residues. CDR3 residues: CASSAYTGQSGNTIYF. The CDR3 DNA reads TGTGCCAGCAGTGCTTACACGGGGCAATCTGGAAACACCATATATTTT.

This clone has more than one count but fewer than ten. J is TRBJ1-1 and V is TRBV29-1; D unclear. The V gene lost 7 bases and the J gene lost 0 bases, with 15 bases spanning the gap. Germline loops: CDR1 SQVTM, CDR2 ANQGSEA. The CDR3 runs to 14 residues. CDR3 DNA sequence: TGCAGCGCTAGATCAGAGATAATGAACACTGAAGCTTTCTTT. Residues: CSARSEIMNTEAFF.

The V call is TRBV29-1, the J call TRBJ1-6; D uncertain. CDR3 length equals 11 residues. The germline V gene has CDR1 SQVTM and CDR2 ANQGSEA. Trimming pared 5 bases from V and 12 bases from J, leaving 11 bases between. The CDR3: CSVTSGGPLHF. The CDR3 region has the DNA TGCAGCGTTACCTCGGGAGGACCCCTCCACTTT.

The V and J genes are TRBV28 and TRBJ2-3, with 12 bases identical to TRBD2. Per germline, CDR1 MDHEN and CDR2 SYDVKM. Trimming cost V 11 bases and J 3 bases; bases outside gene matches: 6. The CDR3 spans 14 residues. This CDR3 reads CAGLAGQGTDTQYF. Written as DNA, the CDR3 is TGTGCCGGACTAGCGGGGCAAGGTACAGATACGCAGTATTTT.

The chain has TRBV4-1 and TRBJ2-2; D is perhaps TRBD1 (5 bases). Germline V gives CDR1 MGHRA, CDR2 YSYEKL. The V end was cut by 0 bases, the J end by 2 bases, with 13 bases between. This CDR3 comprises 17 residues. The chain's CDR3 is CASSQERQGLNTGELFF. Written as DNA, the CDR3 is TGCGCCAGCAGCCAAGAAAGGCAGGGCTTAAACACCGGGGAGCTGTTTTTT.

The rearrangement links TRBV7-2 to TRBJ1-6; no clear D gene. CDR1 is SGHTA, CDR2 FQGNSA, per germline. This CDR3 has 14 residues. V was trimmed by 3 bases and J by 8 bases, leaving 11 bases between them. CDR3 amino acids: CASSFLGLDSPLHF. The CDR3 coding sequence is TGTGCCAGCAGCTTCCTAGGGTTGGATTCACCCCTCCACTTT. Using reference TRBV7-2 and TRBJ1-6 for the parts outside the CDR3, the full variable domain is GAGVSQSPSNKVTEKGKDVELRCDPISGHTALYWYRQSLGQGLEFLIYFQGNSAPDKSGLPSDRFSAERTGGSVSTLTIQRTQQEDSAVYLCASSFLGLDSPLHFGNGTRLTVT.

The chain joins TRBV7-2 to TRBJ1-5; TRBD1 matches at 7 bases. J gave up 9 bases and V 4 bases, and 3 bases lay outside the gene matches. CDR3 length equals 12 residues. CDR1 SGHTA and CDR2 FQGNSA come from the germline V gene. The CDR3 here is CASSSTGLPQHF. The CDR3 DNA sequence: TGTGCCAGCAGCTCGACAGGGTTGCCCCAGCATTTT.

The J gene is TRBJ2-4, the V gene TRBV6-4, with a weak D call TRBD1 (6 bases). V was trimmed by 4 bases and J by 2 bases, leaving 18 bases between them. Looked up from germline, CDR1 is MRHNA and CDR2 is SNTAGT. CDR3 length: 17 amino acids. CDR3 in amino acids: CASSGHHRARPKNIQYF. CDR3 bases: TGTGCCAGCAGTGGCCACCACAGGGCGCGACCCAAAAACATTCAGTACTTC.

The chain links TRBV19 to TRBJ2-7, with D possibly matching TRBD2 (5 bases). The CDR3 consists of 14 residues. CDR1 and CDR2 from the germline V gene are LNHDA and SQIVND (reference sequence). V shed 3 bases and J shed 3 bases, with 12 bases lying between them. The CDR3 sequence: CASSIVGAGYEQYF. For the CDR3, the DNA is TGTGCCAGTAGTATCGTGGGCGCGGGCTACGAGCAGTACTTC. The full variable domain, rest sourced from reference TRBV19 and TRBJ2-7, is DGGITQSPKYLFRKEGQNVTLSCEQNLNHDAMYWYRQDPGQGLRLIYYSQIVNDFQKGDIAEGYSVSREKKESFPLTVTSAQKNPTAFYLCASSIVGAGYEQYFGPGTRLTVT.

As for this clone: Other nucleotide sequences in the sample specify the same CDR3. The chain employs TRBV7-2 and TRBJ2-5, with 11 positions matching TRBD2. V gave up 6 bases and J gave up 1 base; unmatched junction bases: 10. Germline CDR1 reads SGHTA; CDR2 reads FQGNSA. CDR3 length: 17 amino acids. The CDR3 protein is CASSFTSGGHPQETQYF. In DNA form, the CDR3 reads TGTGCCAGCAGTTTTACTAGCGGGGGACACCCCCAAGAGACCCAGTACTTC.

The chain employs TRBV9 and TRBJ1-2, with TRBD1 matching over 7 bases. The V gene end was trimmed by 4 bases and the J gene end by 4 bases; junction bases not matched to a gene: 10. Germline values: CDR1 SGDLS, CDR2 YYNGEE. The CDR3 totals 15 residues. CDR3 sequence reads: CASSPRTGSGYGYTF. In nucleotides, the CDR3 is TGTGCCAGCAGCCCCCGGACAGGATCGGGCTATGGCTACACCTTC.

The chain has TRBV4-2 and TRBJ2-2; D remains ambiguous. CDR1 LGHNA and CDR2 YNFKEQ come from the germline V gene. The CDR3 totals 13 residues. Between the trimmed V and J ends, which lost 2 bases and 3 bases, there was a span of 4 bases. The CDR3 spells CASSQRDTGELFF. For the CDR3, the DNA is TGTGCCAGCAGCCAAAGGGACACCGGGGAGCTGTTTTTT.

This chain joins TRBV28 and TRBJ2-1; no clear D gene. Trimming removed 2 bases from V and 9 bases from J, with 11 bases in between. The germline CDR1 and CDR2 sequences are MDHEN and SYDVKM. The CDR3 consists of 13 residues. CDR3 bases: TGTGCCAGCAGTTTAGCGACCCTCGCTGAGCAGTTCTTC. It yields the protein CASSLATLAEQFF.

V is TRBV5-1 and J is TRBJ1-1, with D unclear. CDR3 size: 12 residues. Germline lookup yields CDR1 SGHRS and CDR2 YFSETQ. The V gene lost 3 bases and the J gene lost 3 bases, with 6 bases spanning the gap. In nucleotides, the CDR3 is TGCGCCAGCAGCTCCTCCCACACTGAAGCTTTCTTT. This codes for CASSSSHTEAFF. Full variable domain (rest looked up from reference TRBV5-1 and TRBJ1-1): KAGVTQTPRYLIKTRGQQVTLSCSPISGHRSVSWYQQTPGQGLQFLFEYFSETQRNKGNFPGRFSGRQFSNSRSEMNVSTLELGDSALYLCASSSSHTEAFFGQGTRLTVV.

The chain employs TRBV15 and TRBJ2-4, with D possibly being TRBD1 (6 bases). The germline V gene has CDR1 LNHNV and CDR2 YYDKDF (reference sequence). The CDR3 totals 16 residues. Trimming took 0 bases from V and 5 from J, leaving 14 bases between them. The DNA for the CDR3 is TGTGCCACCAGCAGAGATGTAAACTCAGGGGAAAACATTCAGTACTTC. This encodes CATSRDVNSGENIQYF.

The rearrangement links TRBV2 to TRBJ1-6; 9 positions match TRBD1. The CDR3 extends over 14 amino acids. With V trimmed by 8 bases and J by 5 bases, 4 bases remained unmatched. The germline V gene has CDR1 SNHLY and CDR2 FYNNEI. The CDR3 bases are TGTGCCAGCTGTCGGGACAGGGATAATTCACCCCTCCACTTT. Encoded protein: CASCRDRDNSPLHF.

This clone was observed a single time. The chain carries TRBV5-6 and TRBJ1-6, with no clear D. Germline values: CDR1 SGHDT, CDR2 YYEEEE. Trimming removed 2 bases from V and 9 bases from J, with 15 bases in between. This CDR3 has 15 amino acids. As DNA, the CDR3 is TGTGCCAGCAGCTTACCAACGGCAGGTACTTCACCCCTCCACTTT. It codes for CASSLPTAGTSPLHF.

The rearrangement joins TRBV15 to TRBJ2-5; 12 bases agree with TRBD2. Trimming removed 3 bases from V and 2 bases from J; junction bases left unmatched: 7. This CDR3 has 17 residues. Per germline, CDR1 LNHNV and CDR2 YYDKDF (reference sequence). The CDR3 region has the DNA TGTGCCACCAGCAGTCCCGTTGGACTAGCGGGGCAAGAGACCCAGTACTTC. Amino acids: CATSSPVGLAGQETQYF.

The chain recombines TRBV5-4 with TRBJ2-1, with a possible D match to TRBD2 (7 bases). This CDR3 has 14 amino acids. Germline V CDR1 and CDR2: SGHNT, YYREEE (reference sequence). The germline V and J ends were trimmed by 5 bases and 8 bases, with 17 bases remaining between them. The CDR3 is CASRSEQGGDEQFF. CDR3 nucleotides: TGTGCCAGCAGATCTGAACAGGGAGGGGATGAGCAGTTCTTC.

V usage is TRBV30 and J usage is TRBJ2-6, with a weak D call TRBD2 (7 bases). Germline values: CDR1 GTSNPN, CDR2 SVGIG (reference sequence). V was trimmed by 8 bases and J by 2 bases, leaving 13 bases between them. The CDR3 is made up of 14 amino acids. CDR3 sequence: CALSGGPGANVLTF. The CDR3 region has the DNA TGTGCCCTCTCCGGGGGGCCTGGGGCCAACGTCCTGACTTTC.

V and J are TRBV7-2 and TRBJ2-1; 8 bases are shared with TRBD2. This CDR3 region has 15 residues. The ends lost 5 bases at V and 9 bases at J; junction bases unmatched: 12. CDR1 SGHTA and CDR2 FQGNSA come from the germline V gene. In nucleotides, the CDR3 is TGTGCCAGCAGCGATTTGGGACTAGTACGGGGTGAGCAGTTCTTC. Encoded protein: CASSDLGLVRGEQFF.

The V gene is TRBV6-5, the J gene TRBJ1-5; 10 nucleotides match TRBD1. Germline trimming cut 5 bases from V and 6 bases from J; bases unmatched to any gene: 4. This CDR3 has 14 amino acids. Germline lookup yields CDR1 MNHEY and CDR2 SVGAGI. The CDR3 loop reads CASSRQGARQPQHF. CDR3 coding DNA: TGTGCCAGCAGTCGACAGGGGGCACGTCAGCCCCAGCATTTT.

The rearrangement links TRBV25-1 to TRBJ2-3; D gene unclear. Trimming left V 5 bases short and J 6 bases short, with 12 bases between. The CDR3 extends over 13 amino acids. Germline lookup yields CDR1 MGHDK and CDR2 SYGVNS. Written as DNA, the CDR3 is TGTGCCAGCAGTAATTTCGCCCGGGATACGCAGTATTTT. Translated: CASSNFARDTQYF. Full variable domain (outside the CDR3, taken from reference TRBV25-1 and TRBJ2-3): EADIYQTPRYLVIGTGKKITLECSQTMGHDKMYWYQQDPGMELHLIHYSYGVNSTEKGDLSSESTVSRIRTEHFPLTLESARPSHTSQYLCASSNFARDTQYFGPGTRLTVL.

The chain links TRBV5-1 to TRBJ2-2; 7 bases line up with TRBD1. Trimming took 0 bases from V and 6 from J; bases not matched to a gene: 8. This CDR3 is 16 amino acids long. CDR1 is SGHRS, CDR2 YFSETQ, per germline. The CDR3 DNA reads TGCGCCAGCAGCTTGGAGCAGGGGGATGTTTCCGGGGAGCTGTTTTTT. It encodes CASSLEQGDVSGELFF.

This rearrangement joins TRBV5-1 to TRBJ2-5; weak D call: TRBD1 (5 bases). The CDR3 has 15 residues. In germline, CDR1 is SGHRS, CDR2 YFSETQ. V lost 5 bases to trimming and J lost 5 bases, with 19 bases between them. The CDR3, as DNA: TGCGCCAGCAGGATTACAGGAGACGGCTTTGAGACCCAGTACTTC. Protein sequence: CASRITGDGFETQYF.

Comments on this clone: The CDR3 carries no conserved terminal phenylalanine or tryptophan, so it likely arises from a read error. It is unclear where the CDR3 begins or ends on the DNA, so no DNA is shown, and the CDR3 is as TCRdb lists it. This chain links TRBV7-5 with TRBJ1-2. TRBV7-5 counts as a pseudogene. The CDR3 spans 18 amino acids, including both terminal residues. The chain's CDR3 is CARSLPRGDFLLAYGYTL.

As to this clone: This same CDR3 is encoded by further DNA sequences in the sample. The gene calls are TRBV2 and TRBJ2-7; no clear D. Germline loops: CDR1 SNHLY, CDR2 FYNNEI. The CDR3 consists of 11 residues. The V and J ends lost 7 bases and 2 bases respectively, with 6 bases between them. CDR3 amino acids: CASTPTYEQYF. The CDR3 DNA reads TGTGCCAGCACCCCCACCTACGAGCAGTACTTC.

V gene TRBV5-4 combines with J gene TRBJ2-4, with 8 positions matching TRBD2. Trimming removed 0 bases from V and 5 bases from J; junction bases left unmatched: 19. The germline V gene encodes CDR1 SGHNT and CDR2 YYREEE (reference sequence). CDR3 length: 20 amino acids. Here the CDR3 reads CASSLVWASGGLTPENIQYF. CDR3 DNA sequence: TGTGCCAGCAGCTTGGTCTGGGCGAGCGGGGGCCTTACCCCCGAAAACATTCAGTACTTC.

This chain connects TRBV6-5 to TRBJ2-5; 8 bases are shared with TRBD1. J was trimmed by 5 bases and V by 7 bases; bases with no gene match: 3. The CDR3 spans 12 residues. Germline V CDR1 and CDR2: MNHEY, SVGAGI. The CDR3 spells CASTDRGETQYF. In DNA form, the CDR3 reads TGTGCCAGCACCGACAGGGGTGAGACCCAGTACTTC.

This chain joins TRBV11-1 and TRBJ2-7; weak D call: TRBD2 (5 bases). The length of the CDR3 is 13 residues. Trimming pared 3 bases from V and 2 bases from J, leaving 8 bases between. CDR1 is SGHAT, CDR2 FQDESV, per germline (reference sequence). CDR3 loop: CASSFRETYEQYF. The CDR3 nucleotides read TGTGCCAGCAGCTTTAGGGAGACCTACGAGCAGTACTTC.